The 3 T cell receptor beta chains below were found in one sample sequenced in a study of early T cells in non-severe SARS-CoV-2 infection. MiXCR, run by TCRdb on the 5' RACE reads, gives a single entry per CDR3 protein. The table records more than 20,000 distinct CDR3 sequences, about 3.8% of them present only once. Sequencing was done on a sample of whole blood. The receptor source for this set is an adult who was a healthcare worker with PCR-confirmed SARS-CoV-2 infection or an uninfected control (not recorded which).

The CDR3 DNA follows: TGTGCCAGCAGCTTAGGGGGCCGAACTAGCACAGATACGCAGTATTTT. Translating gives CASSLGGRTSTDTQYF. V usage is TRBV7-8 and J usage is TRBJ2-3, with D perhaps matching TRBD1 (5 bases). CDR3 length equals 16 residues. V was trimmed by 1 base and J by 0 bases, leaving 11 bases between them. CDR1 is SGHVS, CDR2 FQNEAQ, per germline.

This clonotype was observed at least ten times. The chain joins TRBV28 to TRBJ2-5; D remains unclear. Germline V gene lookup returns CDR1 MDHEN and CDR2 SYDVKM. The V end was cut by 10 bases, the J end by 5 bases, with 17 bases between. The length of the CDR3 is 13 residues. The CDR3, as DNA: TGTGCCACCCACCCTGACCGCGAGGAGACCCAGTACTTC. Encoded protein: CATHPDREETQYF.

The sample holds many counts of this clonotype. The CDR3 DNA follows: TGTGCCAGTAGTATTCAGGGAGATACGCAGTATTTT. Translated: CASSIQGDTQYF. The chain is built from TRBV19 and TRBJ2-3; perhaps TRBD1 as D (5 bases). Trimming shortened V by 3 bases and J by 5 bases, and 6 bases separated the two germline ends. The CDR3 contains 12 residues. Germline V gene lookup returns CDR1 LNHDA and CDR2 SQIVND (reference sequence).